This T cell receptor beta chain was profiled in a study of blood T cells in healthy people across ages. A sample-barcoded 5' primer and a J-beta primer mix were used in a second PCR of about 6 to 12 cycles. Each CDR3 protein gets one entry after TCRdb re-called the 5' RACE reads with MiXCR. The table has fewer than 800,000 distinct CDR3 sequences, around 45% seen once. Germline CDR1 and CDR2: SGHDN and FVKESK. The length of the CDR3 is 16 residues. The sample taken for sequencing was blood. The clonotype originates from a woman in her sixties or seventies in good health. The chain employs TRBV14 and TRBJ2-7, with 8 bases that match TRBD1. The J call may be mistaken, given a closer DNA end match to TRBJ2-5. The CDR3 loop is CASSQDGRGRLETQYF. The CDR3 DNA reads TGTGCCAGCAGCCAAGATGGCAGGGGGCGCTTAGAGACCCAGTACTTC.